One and the same sample provided the 22 T cell receptor beta chains below, sequenced in a study of blood T cell repertoires in COVID-19 (dated by TCRdb to 2018 to 2020). Library prep was done by the immunoSEQ multiplex PCR assay. Entries here come from immuneACCESS through TCRdb and include only in-frame sequences with V and J called. Some clones fail to appear in such tables; in the studies checked, an unresolved V gene covers under half of the shortfall, and the cause of the remainder is unknown. This sample has about 350,000 clones in its table, and around nine tenths of those were observed once. The leading ten clones occupy about 0.94% of the sample. The sequencing input was PBMCs or T cells enriched from blood (not recorded which). The receptors stem from a woman in her twenties or thirties who had been exposed to COVID-19.

There are a few counts of this clone. This chain uses TRBV5-1 with TRBJ1-3; 9 positions match TRBD1. Germline CDR1 reads SGHRS; CDR2 reads YFSETQ. This CDR3 comprises 17 residues. The J segment lost 2 bases and the V segment lost 2 bases, leaving 8 bases of the junction unmatched. This CDR3 reads CASSLQGAQVPGNTIYF. For the CDR3, the DNA is TGCGCCAGCAGCTTACAGGGGGCGCAGGTTCCTGGAAACACCATATATTTT.

The gene calls are TRBV7-3 and TRBJ1-1; 7 nucleotides match TRBD1. The V gene's germline CDR1 is SGHTA and CDR2 FQGTGA. V was clipped by 5 bases and J by 3 bases; unmatched bases: 3. The CDR3 runs 13 residues. CDR3 bases: TGTGCCAGCAGCGGGGGGACAGACACTGAAGCTTTCTTT. Its protein product is CASSGGTDTEAFF.

The chain recombines TRBV28 with TRBJ2-7, with TRBD1 matching 8 bases. The CDR3 totals 15 residues. Germline lookup yields CDR1 MDHEN and CDR2 SYDVKM. Trimming cost V 6 bases and J 2 bases; bases outside gene matches: 9. CDR3 in DNA: TGTGCCAGCAGATTGGGACAGGCGTCGGCCTACGAGCAGTACTTC. It yields the protein CASRLGQASAYEQYF.

This chain uses TRBV19 with TRBJ2-1; TRBD2 aligns across 7 bases. The germline V gene encodes CDR1 LNHDA and CDR2 SQIVND (reference sequence). V trimming: 1 base; J trimming: 7 bases; junction bases outside the gene matches: 4. The CDR3 runs 14 residues. DNA for the CDR3: TGTGCCAGTAGTATAGCGGGAGGCCCAAATGAGCAGTTCTTC. Translated: CASSIAGGPNEQFF.

V is TRBV12-3 or TRBV12-4 and J is TRBJ2-7, with D uncertain. The ends were cut back, 0 bases at V and 2 bases at J, with 5 bases in the middle. The CDR3 sequence is 13 residues long. CDR3 coding DNA: TGTGCCAGCAGTTTAGCCAGTCCCTACGAGCAGTACTTC. Amino acid sequence: CASSLASPYEQYF.

Here the CDR3 DNA reads TGTGCCAGCAGCTTAGGGACTAGCACAGATACGCAGTATTTT. This sequence encodes CASSLGTSTDTQYF. This chain joins TRBV7-3 and TRBJ2-3; a weak D match, TRBD2 (6 bases). The V and J ends lost 2 bases and 0 bases respectively, with 6 bases between them. Looked up from germline, CDR1 is SGHTA and CDR2 is FQGTGA. The CDR3 has 14 residues.

The chain couples TRBV14 to TRBJ2-1; TRBD1 matches at 7 bases. V was pared by 3 bases and J by 0 bases, with 5 bases of the junction left unmatched. The CDR3 has 16 amino acids. From germline, CDR1 is SGHDN and CDR2 FVKESK. The CDR3 DNA reads as TGTGCCAGCAGCCACCCGACAGGGAGCTCCTACAATGAGCAGTTCTTC. Protein sequence: CASSHPTGSSYNEQFF.

The chain joins TRBV4-2 to TRBJ2-1; weak D call: TRBD2 (6 bases). The CDR3 has 15 amino acids. Germline values: CDR1 LGHNA, CDR2 YNFKEQ. Trimming removed 0 bases at V and 5 bases at J, with 11 bases between. The CDR3 sequence is CASSQEAGFDNEQFF. CDR3 in DNA: TGTGCCAGCAGCCAAGAGGCGGGGTTCGACAATGAGCAGTTCTTC.

The chain uses TRBV24-1 and TRBJ2-3; TRBD2 aligns across 10 bases. The J segment lost 0 bases and the V segment lost 5 bases, leaving 13 bases of the junction unmatched. This CDR3 is built from 19 residues. Germline assignment: CDR1 KGHDR and CDR2 SFDVKD. CDR3 region: CATSGGGASGGFSTDTQYF. The CDR3 nucleotides read TGTGCCACCAGTGGTGGGGGGGCTAGCGGGGGTTTTAGCACAGATACGCAGTATTTT.

The chain has TRBV7-8 and TRBJ1-2; no firm D call. Germline CDR1 reads SGHVS; CDR2 reads FQNEAQ. V dropped 1 base and J dropped 6 bases, with 9 bases sitting between them. The CDR3 loop spans 13 amino acids. CDR3 region: CASSLGRTDGYTF. The CDR3 DNA follows: TGTGCCAGCAGCTTAGGGAGGACGGATGGCTACACCTTC.

This chain joins TRBV5-6 and TRBJ1-5, with TRBD1 matching over 9 bases. The CDR3 consists of 13 residues. Germline loops: CDR1 SGHDT, CDR2 YYEEEE. Losses at the gene ends were 4 bases for V and 7 bases for J; bases not matched to a gene: 3. The CDR3, as DNA: TGTGCCAGCAGCAGAGACAGGGGGCAGCCCCAGCATTTT. This codes for CASSRDRGQPQHF.

The chain joins TRBV2 to TRBJ1-6; tentative D call: TRBD1 (5 bases). This CDR3 spans 15 amino acids. Germline assignment: CDR1 SNHLY and CDR2 FYNNEI. Trimming removed 3 bases at V and 5 bases at J, with 11 bases between. The CDR3 sequence is CASSESGGNNSPLHF. The CDR3 nucleotides read TGTGCCAGCAGTGAGAGCGGGGGGAATAATTCACCCCTCCACTTT.

The V call is TRBV3-1 (or the pseudogene TRBV3-2), the J call TRBJ1-2, with 8 bases lining up with TRBD1. V gave up 1 base and J gave up 8 bases; unmatched junction bases: 9. The germline CDR1 and CDR2 sequences are LGHDT and YNNKEL (reference sequence). The CDR3 runs to 15 residues. In DNA form, the CDR3 reads TGTGCCAGCAGCCAAGTAAACAGGGGGGGGCGCGGCTACACCTTC. Protein: CASSQVNRGGRGYTF.

V usage is TRBV24-1 and J usage is TRBJ2-1; 7 bases match TRBD1. The germline CDR1 and CDR2 sequences are KGHDR and SFDVKD. CDR3 length equals 15 residues. Trimming at V came to 2 bases and at J to 2 bases, leaving 2 bases not matched to a gene. Written as DNA, the CDR3 is TGTGCCACCAGTGATTGGCAGGGGGCCTACAATGAGCAGTTCTTC. Amino acids: CATSDWQGAYNEQFF.

CDR3 amino acids: CASSVTGTSTRYEQYF. The DNA of the CDR3 is TGTGCCAGCAGCGTAACCGGGACTAGCACACGTTACGAGCAGTACTTC. The chain recombines TRBV9 with TRBJ2-7, with 9 bases that match TRBD2. This CDR3 comprises 16 residues. After removal of 1 base from V and 4 bases from J, the junction contained 9 bases not matched to a gene. Germline CDR1 SGDLS, CDR2 YYNGEE.

The rearrangement joins TRBV5-1 to TRBJ1-1; 7 nucleotides align to TRBD1. This CDR3 comprises 14 residues. Germline V gives CDR1 SGHRS, CDR2 YFSETQ. J gave up 1 base and V 4 bases, and 4 bases lay outside the gene matches. DNA of the CDR3: TGCGCCAGCAGCGCCTACAGGGGGAACACTGAAGCTTTCTTT. It encodes CASSAYRGNTEAFF.

The chain is built from TRBV18 and TRBJ1-6; 7 positions match TRBD1. This CDR3 spans 15 amino acids. CDR1 KGHSH and CDR2 LQKENI come from the germline V gene. The V segment lost 4 bases and the J segment 16 bases; nucleotides outside the gene matches: 16. CDR3 nucleotides: TGTGCCAGCTCACTTATGAATCGGGACAGACTTTTTCTCCACTTT. Protein product: CASSLMNRDRLFLHF.

The chain recombines TRBV10-3 with TRBJ2-6; tentative D call: TRBD2 (5 bases). Trimming took off 6 bases at V and 5 bases at J, with 20 bases between the two ends. The germline V gene encodes CDR1 ENHRY and CDR2 SYGVKD. The CDR3 loop spans 17 amino acids. CDR3 sequence: CAISPGTGSLWANVLTF. The CDR3 nucleotides read TGTGCCATCAGCCCCGGAACGGGGTCCCTCTGGGCCAACGTCCTGACTTTC.

V gene TRBV5-1 combines with J gene TRBJ2-1; D might be TRBD1 (6 bases). This CDR3 contains 15 residues. V lost 2 bases to trimming and J lost 6 bases, with 15 bases between them. From germline, CDR1 is SGHRS and CDR2 YFSETQ. CDR3 DNA: TGCGCCAGCAGCTTTGGGTCGGCAGGGGTCAATGAGCAGTTCTTC. Amino acids: CASSFGSAGVNEQFF.

V is TRBV18 and J is TRBJ2-3, with D tentatively TRBD1 (5 bases). Per germline, CDR1 KGHSH and CDR2 LQKENI. V lost 4 bases and J lost 3, with 20 bases in between. This CDR3 comprises 17 residues. CDR3 loop: CASSRQLQAYQTDTQYF. Written as DNA, the CDR3 is TGTGCCAGCTCACGACAGCTACAGGCGTACCAGACAGATACGCAGTATTTT.

V usage is TRBV5-6 and J usage is TRBJ2-7; D perhaps matches TRBD1 (6 bases). Germline V lookup: CDR1 SGHDT, CDR2 YYEEEE. The CDR3 is made up of 12 amino acids. Trimming cost V 4 bases and J 3 bases, with 8 bases left between them. The chain's CDR3 is CASSEQGYEQYF. The CDR3 DNA is TGTGCCAGCAGCGAACAGGGCTACGAGCAGTACTTC.

The chain uses TRBV4-2 and TRBJ2-3; the D gene is possibly TRBD2 (6 bases). This CDR3 contains 15 residues. CDR1 and CDR2 from the germline V gene are LGHNA and YNFKEQ. The germline V and J ends were trimmed by 4 bases and 1 base, with 12 bases remaining between them. CDR3 residues: CASSPRRVGTDTQYF. CDR3 DNA sequence: TGTGCCAGCAGCCCTCGGAGGGTGGGCACAGATACGCAGTATTTT.